This T cell receptor beta chain was sequenced in a study of response to subunit inactivated influenza vaccine (dated by TCRdb to 2017 to 2018). With regard to the full study: The study used deep quantitative T cell receptor repertoire profiling to track responses to a trivalent subunit inactivated influenza vaccine.

Libraries were built with RT-PCR. The instrument given in TCRdb is Illumina HiSeq 2500. The public sequencing data were trimmed at Q25 with fastp and processed into clonotypes with MiXCR by TCRdb, which kept only in-frame beta chains. Duplicate CDR3 protein sequences are folded into a single record with the most common DNA and genes. In this sample the table shows fewer than 600,000 distinct CDR3 sequences, approximately 7.8% of which occur a single time. Jointly, the top ten make up around 14% of the sample. This clonotype was counted at least ten times. Its antigen target is currently unknown. No clone much larger than this one lies a single base away; base qualities are absent. Results the study describes overall, beyond this receptor: The authors suggested that each seasonal influenza vaccination may recruit only a limited number of new T cells.

From the cysteine through the phenylalanine, the CDR3 covers 13 amino acids. Of the read, only the CDR3 DNA is kept; its 39 bases are in frame from base 1. The V and J ends are trimmed by 7 bases and 8 bases, leaving 17 bases between them. This chain is built from TRBV12-3 or TRBV12-4 and TRBJ1-2; a tentative D match to TRBD1 spans 5 bases. This specimen consisted of PBMCs from blood, obtained roughly 24 months after vaccination. The clonotype comes from a man aged 45 to 70 who received an inactivated influenza vaccine. Donor details come from another sample of the same person, matched by shared clones. The CDR3 here reads CASTNQGLWGYTF. The bases are TGTGCCAGCACCAACCAGGGCCTATGGGGCTACACCTTC.